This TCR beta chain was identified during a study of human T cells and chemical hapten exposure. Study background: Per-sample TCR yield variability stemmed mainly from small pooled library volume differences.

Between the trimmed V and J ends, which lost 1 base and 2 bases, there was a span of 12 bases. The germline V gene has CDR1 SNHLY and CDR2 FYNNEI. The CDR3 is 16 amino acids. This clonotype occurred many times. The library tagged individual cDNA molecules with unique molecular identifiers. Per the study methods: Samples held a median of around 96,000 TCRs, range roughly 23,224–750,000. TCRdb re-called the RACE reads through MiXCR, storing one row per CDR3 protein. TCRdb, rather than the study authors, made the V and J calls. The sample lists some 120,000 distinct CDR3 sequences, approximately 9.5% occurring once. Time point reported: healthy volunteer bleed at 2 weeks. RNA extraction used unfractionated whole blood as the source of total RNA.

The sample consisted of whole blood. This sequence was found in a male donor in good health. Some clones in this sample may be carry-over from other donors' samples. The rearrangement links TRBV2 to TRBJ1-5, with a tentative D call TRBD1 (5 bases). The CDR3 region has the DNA TGTGCCAGCAGTGAAGTGGCCAGGGACGGCAATCAGCCCCAGCATTTT. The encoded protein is CASSEVARDGNQPQHF.